The clone carrying this T cell receptor (beta chain) was detected many times. Its antigen is not identified. As for time point: longitudinal time-point 1 (baseline). The study drew its healthy controls from blood bank volunteers in Maryland, USA. Germline V CDR1 and CDR2: DFQATT, SNEGSKA (reference sequence). The CDR3 is made up of 12 amino acids. Trimming left V 0 bases short and J 9 bases short, with 11 bases between. The data were taken from a study of neurological immune-mediated disorders. Points from the study as a whole: None of the CDR3 amino acid sequences of expanded clones recurred across subjects, suggesting private repertoires in all groups.

5'RACE generated cDNA with 10-nucleotide random UMIs. Sequencing runs each generated in excess of 200 million TCR-beta sequences derived from 15-18 subjects. TCRdb itself ran the 5' RACE reads through MiXCR, one entry per CDR3 protein. Of approximately 49,000 distinct CDR3 sequences in the sample, approximately 11% are singletons; the top ten hold about 1.5%. The chain carries TRBV20-1 and TRBJ1-2, with D possibly being TRBD1 (5 bases). This TCR was recovered from a woman between 35 and 50 years old in good health. The material sequenced was PBMCs. In DNA, the CDR3 is TGCAGTGCTAGAGATGACCGACAGCGCTACACCTTC. This encodes CSARDDRQRYTF.